The 20 T cell receptor beta chains below were found in one sample sequenced in a study of control samples from healthy donors and cancer patients. Measured with immunoSEQ multiplex PCR; TCRdb has only the in-frame clones, and not every one. This table holds about 84,000 clones, around 92% found once. Source material: blood. The receptor set was obtained from a man aged 50 to 60 in good health.

The CDR3 coding sequence is TGCGCCAGCAGTAGACAGGGGATTGGCGACACTGAAGCTTTCTTT. Translating it yields CASSRQGIGDTEAFF. The chain uses TRBV5-1 and TRBJ1-1, with 8 bases lining up with TRBD1. The J segment lost 3 bases and the V segment lost 5 bases, leaving 9 bases of the junction unmatched. The CDR3 runs 15 residues. Germline assignment: CDR1 SGHRS and CDR2 YFSETQ.

This clone occurred once. DNA for the CDR3: TGTGCCAGCAGCTTAGTCCCGCCGGGACCCTATTCCTACGAGCAGTACTTC. Translating gives CASSLVPPGPYSYEQYF. V and J are TRBV11-2 and TRBJ2-7, with D perhaps given as TRBD1 or TRBD2 (5 bases each). The V end lost 1 base, the J end lost 1 base, and 17 bases lay between the germline ends. Germline V gene lookup returns CDR1 SGHAT and CDR2 FQNNGV. CDR3 length equals 17 residues.

This clone was picked up one time. This chain links TRBV6-4 with TRBJ1-6; 7 bases are a match to TRBD1. Per germline, CDR1 MRHNA and CDR2 SNTAGT. Trimming took 6 bases from V and 9 from J; bases not matched to a gene: 11. The CDR3 runs to 15 residues. CDR3 coding DNA: TGTGCCAGCAGGGGTCAGGGGGATAGTAGTTCACCCCTCCACTTT. Encoded protein: CASRGQGDSSSPLHF.

The J gene is TRBJ1-2, the V gene TRBV5-4, with TRBD1 identical over 8 bases. The V gene end was trimmed by 4 bases and the J gene end by 6 bases; junction bases not matched to a gene: 17. The CDR3 is 17 amino acids. Per germline, CDR1 SGHNT and CDR2 YYREEE (reference sequence). The CDR3 DNA follows: TGTGCCAGCAGCGCGAGTGTAACTGGACAGGGCCAAGATGGCTACACCTTC. Translation gives CASSASVTGQGQDGYTF.

The V gene is TRBV9, the J gene TRBJ2-6; D unresolved. CDR1 and CDR2 (germline): SGDLS, YYNGEE. The CDR3 loop spans 15 amino acids. With 6 bases removed from V and 0 bases from J, the gap between germline ends came to 10 bases. CDR3 coding DNA: TGTGCCAGCACCCTAGGATTCTCTGGGGCCAACGTCCTGACTTTC. Protein: CASTLGFSGANVLTF.

CDR3 in DNA: TGTGCCAGCAGTTTATCCAGGGTGTTAGCCTACGAGCAGTACTTC. Translated: CASSLSRVLAYEQYF. V and J are TRBV27 and TRBJ2-7, with D perhaps matching TRBD1 (5 bases). The CDR3 spans 15 residues. The germline gives CDR1 MNHEY, CDR2 SMNVEV (reference sequence). Trimming stripped 0 bases from V and 2 bases from J, with 11 bases between.

The chain employs TRBV2 and TRBJ1-4; D gene uncertain. The V and J ends lost 1 base and 10 bases respectively, with 13 bases between them. The CDR3 contains 14 residues. CDR1 is SNHLY and CDR2 is FYNNEI in the germline V gene. The CDR3, as DNA: TGTGCCAGCAGTGAAGGGCAGTCTAGAGGAAAACTGTTTTTT. Its translation: CASSEGQSRGKLFF.

The chain uses TRBV9 and TRBJ2-2; D is ambiguous. The CDR3 has 12 residues. The V end was cut by 3 bases, the J end by 8 bases, with 8 bases between. Germline V gene sequence: CDR1 SGDLS, CDR2 YYNGEE. CDR3 loop: CASSGLGGELFF. DNA for the CDR3: TGTGCCAGCAGCGGATTAGGGGGGGAGCTGTTTTTT.

The chain links TRBV27 to TRBJ1-1; weak D call: TRBD1 (5 bases). The CDR3 spans 12 residues. Between the trimmed V and J ends, which lost 6 bases and 3 bases, there was a span of 8 bases. Germline loops: CDR1 MNHEY, CDR2 SMNVEV (reference sequence). CDR3 nucleotides: TGTGCCAGCAGCCGCAGGGACACTGAAGCTTTCTTT. Translated, it gives CASSRRDTEAFF.

This chain links TRBV7-9 with TRBJ1-5, with a weak D call TRBD1 (6 bases). The CDR3 covers 14 residues. Germline assignment: CDR1 SEHNR and CDR2 FQNEAQ (reference sequence). V was trimmed by 6 bases and J by 1 base, leaving 10 bases between them. The CDR3, as DNA: TGTGCCAGCAGTTCGACAGGAAGCAATCAGCCCCAGCATTTT. As protein: CASSSTGSNQPQHF. The variable domain in full, with the rest retrieved from reference TRBV7-9 and TRBJ1-5, is DTGVSQNPRHKITKRGQNVTFRCDPISEHNRLYWYRQTLGQGPEFLTYFQNEAQLEKSRLLSDRFSAERPKGSFSTLEIQRTEQGDSAMYLCASSSTGSNQPQHFGDGTRLSIL.

The rearrangement uses TRBV20-1 and TRBJ1-2; D gene unclear. Trimming took off 5 bases at V and 6 bases at J, with 10 bases between the two ends. Germline V gives CDR1 DFQATT, CDR2 SNEGSKA (reference sequence). This CDR3 contains 11 residues. CDR3 region: CSARRDDGYTF. DNA for the CDR3: TGCAGTGCTCGAAGGGATGATGGCTACACCTTC.

The chain links TRBV6-4 to TRBJ1-1; 9 bases map to TRBD1. Germline loops: CDR1 MRHNA, CDR2 SNTAGT. The CDR3 covers 14 residues. V lost 5 bases to trimming and J lost 6 bases; unmatched junction nucleotides: 7. CDR3 residues: CASSRTGGDAEAFF. The CDR3, as DNA: TGTGCCAGCAGTCGTACAGGGGGCGACGCTGAAGCTTTCTTT.

V and J are TRBV19 and TRBJ1-4, with TRBD1 as a possible D gene (6 bases). The CDR3 has 16 residues. V was clipped by 5 bases and J by 6 bases, with 19 bases between them. Germline CDR1 LNHDA, CDR2 SQIVND (reference sequence). As DNA, the CDR3 is TGTGCCAGTAGTTCGTCTACCCGGTCAGGGGATGAAAAACTGTTTTTT. Residues: CASSSSTRSGDEKLFF.

This chain connects TRBV19 to TRBJ1-1; TRBD1 might be the D (5 bases). The germline V gene encodes CDR1 LNHDA and CDR2 SQIVND (reference sequence). The CDR3 length is 13 residues. V shed 10 bases and J shed 4 bases, with 16 bases lying between them. CDR3 sequence reads: CATRSGRITEAFF. The CDR3 nucleotides are TGTGCCACCCGGTCAGGGAGGATCACTGAAGCTTTCTTT.

The V call is TRBV24-1, the J call TRBJ2-3; 9 nucleotides align to TRBD2. CDR1 KGHDR and CDR2 SFDVKD come from the germline V gene. This CDR3 comprises 16 residues. Trimming cost V 0 bases and J 2 bases; bases outside gene matches: 2. The CDR3: CATSDLQRGATDTQYF. The CDR3 nucleotides read TGTGCCACCAGTGATTTGCAGCGGGGGGCCACAGATACGCAGTATTTT.

The genes are TRBV29-1 and TRBJ1-1; the match to TRBD1 covers 9 bases. The V gene's germline CDR1 is SQVTM and CDR2 ANQGSEA. V trimming: 4 bases; J trimming: 1 base; junction bases outside the gene matches: 7. This CDR3 contains 15 residues. In DNA form, the CDR3 reads TGCAGCGTTGCTCACTGGGGACAGGGGAACACTGAAGCTTTCTTT. Translating it yields CSVAHWGQGNTEAFF.

The chain is built from TRBV6-1 and TRBJ2-3, with 8 bases matching TRBD1. Germline assignment: CDR1 MNHNS and CDR2 SASEGT. V shed 3 bases and J 4 bases; nucleotides not matched to a gene: 15. The CDR3 is 18 amino acids. In nucleotides, the CDR3 is TGTGCCAGCAGTGACAGAGGGGGACAGGAAGAAAAGGCAGATACGCAGTATTTT. Its translation: CASSDRGGQEEKADTQYF.

This clone was detected a few times. The rearrangement links TRBV9 to TRBJ2-5, with D possibly being TRBD2 (5 bases). The CDR3 totals 14 residues. The V gene lost 0 bases and the J gene lost 1 base, with 7 bases spanning the gap. In germline, CDR1 is SGDLS, CDR2 YYNGEE. CDR3 protein: CASSVGLAQETQYF. CDR3 nucleotide sequence: TGTGCCAGCAGCGTAGGTCTAGCCCAAGAGACCCAGTACTTC.

The chain is built from TRBV9 and TRBJ1-3; tentative D call: TRBD1 (6 bases). The germline V gene encodes CDR1 SGDLS and CDR2 YYNGEE. With 3 bases removed from V and 0 bases from J, the gap between germline ends came to 13 bases. This CDR3 comprises 16 residues. Here the CDR3 reads CASSALDSNSGNTIYF. The CDR3 DNA is TGTGCCAGCAGCGCCTTGGACAGCAACTCTGGAAACACCATATATTTT.

This clone was detected once. The V gene is TRBV10-2, the J gene TRBJ1-6; tentative D call: TRBD1 (6 bases). Per the germline V gene, CDR1 is WSHSY and CDR2 is SAAADI. There are 13 residues in the CDR3. Trimming cost V 6 bases and J 10 bases, with 13 bases left between them. CDR3 nucleotides: TGCGCCAGCAGGGACAGTGAGGGCTCACCCCTCCACTTT. It codes for CASRDSEGSPLHF.